The next 26 T cell receptor beta chains were all read from a single sample in a study of cytomegalovirus exposure and HLA in healthy donors. Primers: 60 Vbeta forward and 13 Jbeta reverse. TCRdb's table, derived via immunoSEQ multiplex PCR, lists solely in-frame clones and lacks some. The data show about 150,000 clones, roughly 79% seen once. Sequenced material: PBMCs. These TCRs come from a woman between 50 and 59 years old in good health and CMV-seropositive.

CDR3 sequence reads: CASSLGGTEIQNIQYF. The CDR3 region has the DNA TGTGCCAGCAGCTTAGGGGGCACAGAAATCCAAAACATTCAGTACTTC. This sequence joins TRBV7-2 and TRBJ2-4; possible D gene TRBD1, 5 bases. The CDR3 loop spans 16 amino acids. Germline V gene data show CDR1 as SGHTA and CDR2 as FQGNSA. Deletions cut 1 base from V and 5 bases from J, with 15 bases between.

The J gene is TRBJ2-1, the V gene TRBV28, with 16 bases fitting TRBD2. The CDR3 length is 17 residues. CDR1 is MDHEN and CDR2 is SYDVKM in the germline V gene. V lost 6 bases and J lost 4; bases outside the gene matches: 6. CDR3 sequence: CASSPPGLAGGYNEQFF. CDR3 coding DNA: TGTGCCAGCAGCCCCCCGGGACTAGCGGGAGGGTACAATGAGCAGTTCTTC.

The chain couples TRBV12-5 to TRBJ2-4, with D unclear. The CDR3 extends over 16 amino acids. V was trimmed by 0 bases and J by 0 bases, leaving 9 bases between them. Germline V CDR1 and CDR2: LGHNT, FRNRAP. The CDR3 region has the DNA TGTGCTAGTGGTTTGGTTTTACCGGTAGCCAAAAACATTCAGTACTTC. It translates to CASGLVLPVAKNIQYF.

The genes are TRBV7-9 and TRBJ2-3, with a possible D match to TRBD2 (6 bases). From germline, CDR1 is SEHNR and CDR2 FQNEAQ (reference sequence). With 3 bases removed from V and 4 bases from J, the gap between germline ends came to 11 bases. The CDR3 has 14 residues. The CDR3 sequence: CASSLGREADTQYF. As DNA, the CDR3 is TGTGCCAGCAGCTTGGGCAGGGAGGCAGATACGCAGTATTTT.

As to this clone: At one boundary the junction diverges from the germline segment, which might be a read error. This sequence joins TRBV7-7 and TRBJ1-3; D gene uncertain. There are 13 residues in the CDR3. Germline V CDR1 and CDR2: SSHAT, FNYEAQ (reference sequence). Written as DNA, the CDR3 is TGTGCTAGCAGCTTGAGTGTGGGAAACACCATATATTTT. It encodes CASSLSVGNTIYF.

V usage is TRBV5-6 and J usage is TRBJ2-7, with 10 nucleotides matching TRBD2. The CDR3 spans 19 residues. Germline V gives CDR1 SGHDT, CDR2 YYEEEE. Trimming cost V 1 base and J 5 bases; bases outside gene matches: 18. CDR3 sequence (DNA): TGTGCCAGCAGCTTGACCAAATCGGCCCGGCTAGCGGGAGTCAACGAGCAGTACTTC. Its protein is CASSLTKSARLAGVNEQYF.

V gene TRBV4-3 combines with J gene TRBJ1-2, with D tentatively TRBD1 (5 bases). V gave up 0 bases and J gave up 6 bases, with 14 bases separating them. There are 15 residues in the CDR3. CDR1 and CDR2 (germline): LGHNA, YSLEER. The CDR3 sequence: CASSQDVGEWDGYTF. The CDR3 region has the DNA TGCGCCAGCAGCCAAGATGTAGGGGAATGGGATGGCTACACCTTC.

V gene TRBV9 combines with J gene TRBJ2-7, with 8 nucleotides matching TRBD1. Germline values: CDR1 SGDLS, CDR2 YYNGEE. CDR3 length equals 15 residues. V was clipped by 0 bases and J by 4 bases; unmatched bases: 6. The CDR3 DNA sequence: TGTGCCAGCAGCGTAGGGACAGGGACCGTTTACGAGCAGTACTTC. Amino acids: CASSVGTGTVYEQYF.

CDR3 coding DNA: TGTGCCAGCTCGATGGAACAGATAAATTCACCCCTCCACTTT. It translates to CASSMEQINSPLHF. The V call is TRBV7-9, the J call TRBJ1-6; the D is unclear. The CDR3 is 14 amino acids. V lost 8 bases, J lost 7 bases, and 15 bases lay in between. Germline V CDR1 and CDR2: SEHNR, FQNEAQ (reference sequence).

The chain's CDR3 is CASSYGGRAHEQYF. CDR3 DNA sequence: TGTGCCAGCAGCTATGGGGGCAGGGCTCACGAGCAGTACTTC. The chain is built from TRBV7-9 and TRBJ2-5; TRBD1 is a possible D gene (6 bases). The J call is doubtful: the DNA matches TRBJ2-7 better. CDR1 and CDR2 from the germline V gene are SEHNR and FQNEAQ (reference sequence). The CDR3 is 14 amino acids.

The rearrangement links TRBV9 to TRBJ2-1, with TRBD2 identical over 8 bases. The V gene end was trimmed by 0 bases and the J gene end by 13 bases; junction bases not matched to a gene: 6. Germline CDR1 and CDR2: SGDLS and YYNGEE. The CDR3 totals 13 residues. Here the CDR3 DNA reads TGTGCCAGCAGCGTAGTGGGAGCGGGAGACCAGTTCTTC. This encodes CASSVVGAGDQFF.

The rearrangement joins TRBV5-4 to TRBJ2-7, with TRBD1 matching over 9 bases. From germline, CDR1 is SGHNT and CDR2 YYREEE (reference sequence). This CDR3 has 12 amino acids. V was pared by 6 bases and J by 5 bases, with 3 bases of the junction left unmatched. CDR3: CASTTGGHEQYF. As DNA, the CDR3 is TGTGCCAGCACCACAGGGGGCCACGAGCAGTACTTC.

The genes are TRBV5-1 and TRBJ1-1; 7 bases agree with TRBD1. Trimming took 1 base from V and 2 from J; bases not matched to a gene: 5. The CDR3 runs to 15 residues. Germline CDR1 and CDR2: SGHRS and YFSETQ. The CDR3 nucleotides read TGCGCCAGCAGCTTGCTTGGGACAGCCAACACTGAAGCTTTCTTT. Amino acids: CASSLLGTANTEAFF.

This clone occurred a few times. This chain joins TRBV6-5 and TRBJ2-7, with TRBD2 identical over 11 bases. Germline V gives CDR1 MNHEY, CDR2 SVGAGI. V was pared by 4 bases and J by 4 bases, with 9 bases of the junction left unmatched. This CDR3 is 16 amino acids long. Here the CDR3 DNA reads TGTGCCAGCAGTTTCTTAGCGGGAGGGCCTTGGTACGAGCAGTACTTC. The encoded protein is CASSFLAGGPWYEQYF.

J is TRBJ2-7 and V is TRBV7-2; 8 bases fit TRBD2. This CDR3 contains 18 residues. CDR1 is SGHTA, CDR2 FQGNSA, per germline. V was clipped by 1 base and J by 0 bases; unmatched bases: 11. For the CDR3, the DNA is TGTGCCAGCAGCTTAGAGCCCCTGACGGGGGGGTTCTCCTACGAGCAGTACTTC. Its protein product is CASSLEPLTGGFSYEQYF. The full variable domain, its missing parts supplied by reference TRBV7-2 and TRBJ2-7, is GAGVSQSPSNKVTEKGKDVELRCDPISGHTALYWYRQSLGQGLEFLIYFQGNSAPDKSGLPSDRFSAERTGGSVSTLTIQRTQQEDSAVYLCASSLEPLTGGFSYEQYFGPGTRLTVT.

In DNA, the CDR3 is TGTGCCAGCAGTTTACTAGCGGGGGGGACAGATACGCAGTATTTT. This translates into CASSLLAGGTDTQYF. The V and J genes are TRBV27 and TRBJ2-3; the match to TRBD2 covers 12 bases. Germline V lookup: CDR1 MNHEY, CDR2 SMNVEV (reference sequence). V was pared by 2 bases and J by 3 bases, with 0 bases of the junction left unmatched. The CDR3 has 15 residues.

The J gene is TRBJ2-7, the V gene TRBV30, with TRBD1 as a possible D gene (6 bases). CDR1 GTSNPN and CDR2 SVGIG come from the germline V gene (reference sequence). Trimming removed 0 bases from V and 3 bases from J, with 18 bases in between. The CDR3 loop spans 16 amino acids. The CDR3 is CAWSVSSRGSGYEQYF. For the CDR3, the DNA is TGTGCCTGGAGTGTAAGTAGTAGGGGGTCAGGCTACGAGCAGTACTTC.

The chain joins TRBV7-9 to TRBJ1-2; 9 bases are a match to TRBD1. Looked up from germline, CDR1 is SEHNR and CDR2 is FQNEAQ (reference sequence). The CDR3 has 16 residues. The trim removed 5 bases at V and 1 base at J, leaving 8 bases unmatched. CDR3 DNA sequence: TGTGCCAGCAGCCTCGGGACAGGGACTTTTAACTATGGCTACACCTTC. It codes for CASSLGTGTFNYGYTF.

The V gene is TRBV6-1, the J gene TRBJ2-1, with D uncertain. The V gene's germline CDR1 is MNHNS and CDR2 SASEGT. V was shortened by 11 bases and J by 2 bases, with 10 bases between the two germline ends. This CDR3 region has 12 residues. DNA for the CDR3: TGTGCCGCCGACTCGACCTACAATGAGCAGTTCTTC. This translates into CAADSTYNEQFF.

This chain links TRBV6-1 with TRBJ2-5; D remains unclear. With the DNA end fitting TRBJ2-7 better, the J assignment may be wrong. The CDR3 length is 12 residues. Germline CDR1 reads MNHNS; CDR2 reads SASEGT. The CDR3 DNA is TGTGCCAGCAGTGAAATAGCCTACGAGCAGTACTTC. Encoded protein: CASSEIAYEQYF.

The chain couples TRBV5-5 to TRBJ1-5; D might be TRBD1 (5 bases). This CDR3 is 16 amino acids long. V gave up 0 bases and J gave up 2 bases, with 12 bases separating them. CDR1 and CDR2 (germline): SGHKS, YYEKEE (reference sequence). The CDR3 nucleotides read TGTGCCAGCAGCTTGGTCGGGGGGATCCGCAATCAGCCCCAGCATTTT. This codes for CASSLVGGIRNQPQHF.

This clone has a handful of counts. The chain carries TRBV30 and TRBJ2-3, with 16 bases aligning to TRBD2. Unmatched junction bases numbered 14, after V lost 3 bases and J lost 2 bases. Looked up from germline, CDR1 is GTSNPN and CDR2 is SVGIG (reference sequence). This CDR3 is 20 amino acids long. The CDR3 nucleotides read TGTGCCTGGAGCGATCCACCGGGACTAGCGGGAGGGCCTTTCACAGATACGCAGTATTTT. Translated, it gives CAWSDPPGLAGGPFTDTQYF. The variable domain in full, completed from reference TRBV30 and TRBJ2-3, reads SQTIHQWPATLVQPVGSPLSLECTVEGTSNPNLYWYRQAAGRGLQLLFYSVGIGQISSEVPQNLSASRPQDRQFILSSKKLLLSDSGFYLCAWSDPPGLAGGPFTDTQYFGPGTRLTVL.

This chain uses TRBV2 with TRBJ1-5, with unresolved D. This CDR3 has 13 amino acids. V was pared by 7 bases and J by 4 bases, with 11 bases between. Germline V gene sequence: CDR1 SNHLY, CDR2 FYNNEI. CDR3 coding DNA: TGTGCCAGCACCCTAGAAGCGAATCAGCCCCAGCATTTT. Protein sequence: CASTLEANQPQHF. The full variable domain, with the rest looked up from reference TRBV2 and TRBJ1-5, is EPEVTQTPSHQVTQMGQEVILRCVPISNHLYFYWYRQILGQKVEFLVSFYNNEISEKSEIFDDQFSVERPDGSNFTLKIRSTKLEDSAMYFCASTLEANQPQHFGDGTRLSIL.

The chain employs TRBV5-4 and TRBJ1-2; 7 bases are a match to TRBD1. V gave up 1 base and J gave up 6 bases; unmatched junction bases: 9. The CDR3 length is 15 residues. In germline, CDR1 is SGHNT, CDR2 YYREEE (reference sequence). The CDR3 sequence: CASSLRSGGIHGYTF. The CDR3 nucleotides are TGTGCCAGCAGCTTGCGTTCAGGGGGTATTCATGGCTACACCTTC.

This sequence joins TRBV11-3 and TRBJ2-1, with unresolved D. This CDR3 is 14 amino acids long. The V gene's germline CDR1 is SGHNT and CDR2 YENEEA. Deletions cut 4 bases from V and 0 bases from J, with 7 bases between. The CDR3 sequence: CASSSDSSYNEQFF. Here the CDR3 DNA reads TGTGCCAGCAGCTCCGATAGCTCCTACAATGAGCAGTTCTTC.

Note on this clone: One junction end disagrees with the germline gene, perhaps due to a read error. Other nucleotide sequences from this sample produce the same CDR3. The chain employs TRBV7-2 and TRBJ1-1; 11 bases map to TRBD1. This CDR3 is built from 13 residues. Germline-derived CDR1 and CDR2 are SGHTA and FQGNSA. This CDR3 reads CASSAGQGAEAFF. The CDR3 region has the DNA TGCGCCAGCAGCGCGGGACAGGGGGCTGAAGCTTTCTTT.